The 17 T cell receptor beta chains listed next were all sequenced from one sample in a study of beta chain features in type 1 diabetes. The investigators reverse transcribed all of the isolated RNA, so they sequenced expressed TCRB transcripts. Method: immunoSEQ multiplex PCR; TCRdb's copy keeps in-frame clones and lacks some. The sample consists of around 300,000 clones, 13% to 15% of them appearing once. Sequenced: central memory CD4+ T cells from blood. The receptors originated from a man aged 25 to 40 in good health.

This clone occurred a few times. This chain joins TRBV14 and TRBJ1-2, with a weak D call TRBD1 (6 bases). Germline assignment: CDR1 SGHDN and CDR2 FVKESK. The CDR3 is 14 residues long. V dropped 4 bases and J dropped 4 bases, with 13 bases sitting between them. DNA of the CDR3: TGTGCCAGCAGCCCGGACAGTTTCTTCTATGGCTACACCTTC. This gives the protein CASSPDSFFYGYTF.

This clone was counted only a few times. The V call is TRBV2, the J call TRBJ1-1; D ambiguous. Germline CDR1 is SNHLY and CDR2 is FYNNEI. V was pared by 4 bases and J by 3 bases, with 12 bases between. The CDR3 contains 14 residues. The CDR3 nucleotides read TGTGCCAGCAGTGCGGCGGGAGGGTACACTGAAGCTTTCTTT. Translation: CASSAAGGYTEAFF.

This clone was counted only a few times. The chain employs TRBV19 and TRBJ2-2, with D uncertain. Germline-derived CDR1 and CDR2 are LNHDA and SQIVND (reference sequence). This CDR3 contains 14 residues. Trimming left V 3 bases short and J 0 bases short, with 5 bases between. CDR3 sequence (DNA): TGTGCCAGTAGTATTTGGTCGAACACCGGGGAGCTGTTTTTT. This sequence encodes CASSIWSNTGELFF. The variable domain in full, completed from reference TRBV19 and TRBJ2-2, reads DGGITQSPKYLFRKEGQNVTLSCEQNLNHDAMYWYRQDPGQGLRLIYYSQIVNDFQKGDIAEGYSVSREKKESFPLTVTSAQKNPTAFYLCASSIWSNTGELFFGEGSRLTVL.

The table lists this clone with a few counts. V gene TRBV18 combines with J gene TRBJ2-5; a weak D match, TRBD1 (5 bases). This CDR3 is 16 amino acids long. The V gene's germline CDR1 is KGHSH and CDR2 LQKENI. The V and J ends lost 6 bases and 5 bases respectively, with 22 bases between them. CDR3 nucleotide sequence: TGTGCCAGCTCCCCCCAGCGAGTTGGGGCTCAGGAGACCCAGTACTTC. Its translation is CASSPQRVGAQETQYF. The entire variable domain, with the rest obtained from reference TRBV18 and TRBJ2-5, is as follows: NAGVMQNPRHLVRRRGQEARLRCSPMKGHSHVYWYRQLPEEGLKFMVYLQKENIIDESGMPKERFSAEFPKEGPSILRIQQVVRGDSAAYFCASSPQRVGAQETQYFGPGTRLLVL.

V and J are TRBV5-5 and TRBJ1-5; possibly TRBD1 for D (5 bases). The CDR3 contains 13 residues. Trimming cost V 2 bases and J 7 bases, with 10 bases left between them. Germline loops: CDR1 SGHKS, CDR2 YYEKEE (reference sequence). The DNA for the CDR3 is TGTGCCAGCAGCTTCATAGAGGGGCAGCCCCAGCATTTT. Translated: CASSFIEGQPQHF. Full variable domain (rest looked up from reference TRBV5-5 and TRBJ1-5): DAGVTQSPTHLIKTRGQQVTLRCSPISGHKSVSWYQQVLGQGPQFIFQYYEKEERGRGNFPDRFSARQFPNYSSELNVNALLLGDSALYLCASSFIEGQPQHFGDGTRLSIL.

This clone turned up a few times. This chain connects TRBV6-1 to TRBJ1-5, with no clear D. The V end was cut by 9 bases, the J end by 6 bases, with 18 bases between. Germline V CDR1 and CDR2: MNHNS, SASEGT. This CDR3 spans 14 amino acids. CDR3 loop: CASTRDRGFQPQHF. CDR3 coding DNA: TGTGCCAGTACGCGGGATCGGGGATTTCAGCCCCAGCATTTT.

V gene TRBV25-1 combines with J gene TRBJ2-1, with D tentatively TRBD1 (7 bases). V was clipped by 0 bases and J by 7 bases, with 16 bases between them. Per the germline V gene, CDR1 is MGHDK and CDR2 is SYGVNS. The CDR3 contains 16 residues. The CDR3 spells CASSEYGGGAVNEQFF. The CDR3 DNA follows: TGTGCCAGCAGTGAATATGGAGGGGGCGCGGTAAATGAGCAGTTCTTC. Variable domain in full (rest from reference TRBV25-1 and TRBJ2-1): EADIYQTPRYLVIGTGKKITLECSQTMGHDKMYWYQQDPGMELHLIHYSYGVNSTEKGDLSSESTVSRIRTEHFPLTLESARPSHTSQYLCASSEYGGGAVNEQFFGPGTRLTVL.

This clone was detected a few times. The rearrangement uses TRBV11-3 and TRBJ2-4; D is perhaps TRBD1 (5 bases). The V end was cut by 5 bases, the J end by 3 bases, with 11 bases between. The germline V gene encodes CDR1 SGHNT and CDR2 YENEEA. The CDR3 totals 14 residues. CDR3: CASSSQGHKNIQYF. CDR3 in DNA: TGTGCCAGCAGCAGTCAGGGTCACAAAAACATTCAGTACTTC.

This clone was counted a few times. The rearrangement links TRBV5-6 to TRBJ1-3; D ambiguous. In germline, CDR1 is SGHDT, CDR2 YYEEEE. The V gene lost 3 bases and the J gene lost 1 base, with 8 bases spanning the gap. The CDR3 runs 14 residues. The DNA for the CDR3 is TGTGCCAGCAGCTACGGACTTTCTGGAAACACCATATATTTT. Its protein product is CASSYGLSGNTIYF.

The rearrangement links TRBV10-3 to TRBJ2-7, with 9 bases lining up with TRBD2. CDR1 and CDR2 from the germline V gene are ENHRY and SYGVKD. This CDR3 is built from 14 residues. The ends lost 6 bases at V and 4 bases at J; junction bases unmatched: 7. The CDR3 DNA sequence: TGTGCCATCAGCACACTGACTAGCGGATACGAGCAGTACTTC. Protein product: CAISTLTSGYEQYF.

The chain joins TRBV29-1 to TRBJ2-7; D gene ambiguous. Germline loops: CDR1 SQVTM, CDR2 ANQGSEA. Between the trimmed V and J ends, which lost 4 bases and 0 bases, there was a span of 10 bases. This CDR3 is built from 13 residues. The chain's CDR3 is CSVGAGSSYEQYF. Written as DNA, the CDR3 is TGCAGCGTTGGGGCAGGTTCCTCCTACGAGCAGTACTTC.

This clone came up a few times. Here the CDR3 reads CASKKAADTQYF. As DNA, the CDR3 is TGTGCCAGCAAAAAAGCGGCAGATACGCAGTATTTT. The chain uses TRBV6-1 and TRBJ2-3, with a possible D match to TRBD2 (5 bases). Trimming stripped 7 bases from V and 4 bases from J, with 9 bases between. Germline V gene sequence: CDR1 MNHNS, CDR2 SASEGT. The CDR3 is 12 residues long.

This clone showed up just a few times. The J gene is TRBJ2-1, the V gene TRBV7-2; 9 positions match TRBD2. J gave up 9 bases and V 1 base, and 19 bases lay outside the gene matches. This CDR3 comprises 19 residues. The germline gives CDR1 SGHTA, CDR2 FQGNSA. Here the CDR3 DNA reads TGTGCCAGCAGCTTAGTTTGGTCCTTAGGGCGGGAGGGCCTTGGTGAGCAGTTCTTC. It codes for CASSLVWSLGREGLGEQFF.

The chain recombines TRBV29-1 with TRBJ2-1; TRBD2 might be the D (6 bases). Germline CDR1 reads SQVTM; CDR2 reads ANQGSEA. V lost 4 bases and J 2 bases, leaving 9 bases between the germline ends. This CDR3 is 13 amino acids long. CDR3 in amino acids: CSVAGEAYNEQFF. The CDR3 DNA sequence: TGCAGCGTTGCGGGAGAGGCCTACAATGAGCAGTTCTTC.

The CDR3 here is CASSHAGSSTDTQYF. CDR3 nucleotides: TGTGCCAGCAGCCACGCCGGTTCTAGCACAGATACGCAGTATTTT. The J gene is TRBJ2-3, the V gene TRBV7-8; the D is unclear. CDR3 length equals 15 residues. Germline V gene sequence: CDR1 SGHVS, CDR2 FQNEAQ. Trimming pared 5 bases from V and 0 bases from J, leaving 12 bases between.

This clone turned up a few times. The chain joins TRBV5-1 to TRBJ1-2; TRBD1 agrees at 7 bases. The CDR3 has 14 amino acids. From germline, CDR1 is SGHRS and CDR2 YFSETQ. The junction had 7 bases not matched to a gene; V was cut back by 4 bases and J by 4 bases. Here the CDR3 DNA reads TGCGCCAGCAGCCCCGGGACAGTACTCTATGGCTACACCTTC. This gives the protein CASSPGTVLYGYTF. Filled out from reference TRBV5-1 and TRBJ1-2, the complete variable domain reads KAGVTQTPRYLIKTRGQQVTLSCSPISGHRSVSWYQQTPGQGLQFLFEYFSETQRNKGNFPGRFSGRQFSNSRSEMNVSTLELGDSALYLCASSPGTVLYGYTFGSGTRLTVV.

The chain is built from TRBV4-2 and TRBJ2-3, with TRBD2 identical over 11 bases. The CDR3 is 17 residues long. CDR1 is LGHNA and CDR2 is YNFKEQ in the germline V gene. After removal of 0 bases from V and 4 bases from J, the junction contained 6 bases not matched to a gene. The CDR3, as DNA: TGTGCCAGCAGCCAAGACCCTAGCGGGAGGCGCGCAGATACGCAGTATTTT. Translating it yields CASSQDPSGRRADTQYF.